The 11 T cell receptor beta chains presented below share a single source sample, sequenced in a study of cytomegalovirus exposure and HLA in healthy donors. The PCR used 60 Vbeta and 13 Jbeta primers. Generated by immunoSEQ multiplex PCR, the TCRdb table keeps only in-frame clones and is missing some. Here the sample spans fewer than 150,000 clones, more than 70% being singletons. The specimen was PBMCs. The receptor source for this set is a man younger than 40 in good health and CMV-seronegative.

The V gene is TRBV6-4, the J gene TRBJ1-3; 8 bases match TRBD1. The length of the CDR3 is 16 residues. V shed 3 bases and J 4 bases; nucleotides not matched to a gene: 8. Germline loops: CDR1 MRHNA, CDR2 SNTAGT. The DNA for the CDR3 is TGTGCCAGCAGTGAAAGCAGGGGGCCCGCAGGAAACACCATATATTTT. Translating gives CASSESRGPAGNTIYF.

The rearrangement joins TRBV10-2 to TRBJ1-1, with a weak D call TRBD1 (6 bases). The CDR3 sequence is 16 residues long. Trimming took 3 bases from V and 8 from J, leaving 22 bases between them. The germline V gene encodes CDR1 WSHSY and CDR2 SAAADI. In DNA, the CDR3 is TGCGCCAGCAGTGAAGCCAGGGGTCGGCCACTGAAGGAAGCTTTCTTT. Translation: CASSEARGRPLKEAFF.

The chain carries TRBV28 and TRBJ2-2; 7 bases align to TRBD1. The CDR3 has 15 residues. The germline gives CDR1 MDHEN, CDR2 SYDVKM. Trimming cost V 8 bases and J 4 bases; bases outside gene matches: 10. CDR3 residues: CASRVRDRSTGELFF. The CDR3 nucleotides are TGTGCCAGCCGAGTCCGGGACAGATCCACCGGGGAGCTGTTTTTT.

This rearrangement joins TRBV15 to TRBJ2-1; 8 positions agree with TRBD2. The V segment lost 2 bases and the J segment 3 bases; nucleotides outside the gene matches: 3. This CDR3 region has 15 residues. Per germline, CDR1 LNHNV and CDR2 YYDKDF (reference sequence). CDR3 region: CATSRTSGDYNEQFF. CDR3 in DNA: TGTGCCACCAGCAGAACTAGCGGAGACTACAATGAGCAGTTCTTC.

The V and J genes are TRBV5-1 and TRBJ1-1; no clear D. V lost 4 bases to trimming and J lost 0 bases, with 13 bases between them. Looked up from germline, CDR1 is SGHRS and CDR2 is YFSETQ. This CDR3 region has 15 residues. The CDR3 nucleotides read TGCGCCAGCAGCCCACCTTTGAGTATGAACACTGAAGCTTTCTTT. Translation gives CASSPPLSMNTEAFF.

The genes are TRBV5-8 and TRBJ1-1, with D uncertain. The germline CDR1 and CDR2 sequences are SGHTS and YDEGEE. Between the trimmed V and J ends, which lost 0 bases and 4 bases, there was a span of 10 bases. CDR3 size: 14 residues. The chain's CDR3 is CASSLGPGGTEAFF. Written as DNA, the CDR3 is TGTGCCAGCAGCTTGGGACCAGGAGGCACTGAAGCTTTCTTT.

Only a few counts were recorded for this clone. The genes are TRBV28 and TRBJ2-3, with TRBD1 matching 8 bases. The CDR3 is made up of 15 amino acids. V lost 2 bases to trimming and J lost 6 bases; unmatched junction nucleotides: 7. Germline V CDR1 and CDR2: MDHEN, SYDVKM. The CDR3 loop is CASSLPQGAQDTQYF. CDR3 coding DNA: TGTGCCAGCAGTTTACCTCAGGGGGCGCAGGATACGCAGTATTTT.

The CDR3: CASSLWGQDYEQYF. CDR3 nucleotide sequence: TGCGCCAGCAGCTTGTGGGGACAGGACTACGAGCAGTACTTC. V and J are TRBV5-1 and TRBJ2-7; 8 bases match TRBD1. V shed 1 base and J 3 bases; nucleotides not matched to a gene: 3. The CDR3 is 14 amino acids. Germline CDR1 SGHRS, CDR2 YFSETQ.

V gene TRBV6-1 combines with J gene TRBJ2-7, with 8 bases matching TRBD1. The CDR3 length is 15 residues. Germline V gene lookup returns CDR1 MNHNS and CDR2 SASEGT. V dropped 6 bases and J dropped 2; count of bases not matched to a gene: 9. The CDR3 loop is CASRTSGTGTYEQYF. The DNA of the CDR3 is TGTGCCAGCAGGACCTCCGGGACAGGAACCTACGAGCAGTACTTC.

This sequence joins TRBV4-1 and TRBJ2-1, with 8 nucleotides matching TRBD1. This CDR3 is built from 15 residues. Germline assignment: CDR1 MGHRA and CDR2 YSYEKL. With 0 bases clipped from V and 7 bases from J, the junction kept 5 bases outside the gene matches. The CDR3 DNA reads TGCGCCAGCAGCCAAGACAGGGGGCGCGGGAATGAGCAGTTCTTC. Translating gives CASSQDRGRGNEQFF.

The chain carries TRBV5-1 and TRBJ2-2; 9 bases are a match to TRBD2. CDR1 SGHRS and CDR2 YFSETQ come from the germline V gene. V shed 4 bases, J shed 4 bases, and the junction held 11 bases outside the gene matches. CDR3 length equals 17 residues. In DNA, the CDR3 is TGCGCCAGCAGCCCACAGGCGGGAGGGCCCACCACCGGGGAGCTGTTTTTT. Its protein is CASSPQAGGPTTGELFF.